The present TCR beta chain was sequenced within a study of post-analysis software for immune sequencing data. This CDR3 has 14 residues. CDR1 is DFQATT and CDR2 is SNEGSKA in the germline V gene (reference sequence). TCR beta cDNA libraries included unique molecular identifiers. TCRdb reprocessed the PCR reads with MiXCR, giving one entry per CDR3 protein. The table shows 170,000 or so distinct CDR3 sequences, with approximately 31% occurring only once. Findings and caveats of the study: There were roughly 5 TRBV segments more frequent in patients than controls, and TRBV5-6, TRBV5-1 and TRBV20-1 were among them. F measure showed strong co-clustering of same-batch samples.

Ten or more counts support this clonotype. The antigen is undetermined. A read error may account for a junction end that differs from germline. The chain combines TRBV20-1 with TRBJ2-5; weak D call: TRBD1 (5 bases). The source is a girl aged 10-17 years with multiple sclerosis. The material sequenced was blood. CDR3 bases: TGTAGTGCTAGACAGTTTAAGGAAGGAGAGACCCAGTACTTC. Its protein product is CSARQFKEGETQYF.